This is a list of T cell receptor beta chains from one sample in a study of control samples from healthy donors and cancer patients. The repertoire was sequenced with immunoSEQ multiplex PCR; TCRdb's copy has only in-frame clones and lacks some. In the table there are tens of thousands of clones, roughly four fifths of which are singletons. What was sequenced was blood. Receptor source: a woman aged 60-75 years in good health. CDR3s include the opening cysteine and the closing phenylalanine or tryptophan. Fields, in order: D gene, V gene, clone size, J gene, CDR3 DNA, CDR3 protein. D genes are given only for firm matches. The size entry is marked missing in some rows and otherwise reads once, few, many or a size class.

TRBD2,TRBV5-1,.,TRBJ2-3,TGCGCCAGCAGCTTGGGGACTAGCGGGTATACAGATACGCAGTATTTT,CASSLGTSGYTDTQYF
.,TRBV6-5,.,TRBJ1-5,TGTGCCAGCAGACCCACTGGGCATCAGCCCCAGCATTTT,CASRPTGHQPQHF
.,TRBV7-8,.,TRBJ2-7,TGTGCCAGCAGCTCAAGCACAGCGACCTACGAGCAGTACTTC,CASSSSTATYEQYF
.,TRBV30,.,TRBJ2-7,TGTGCCTGGAGTCGACTTGGCTTCACCTACGAGCAGTACTTC,CAWSRLGFTYEQYF
TRBD2,TRBV9,.,TRBJ2-5,TGTGCCAGCACCAAGACTAGCGGGACGACAGAGACCCAGTACTTC,CASTKTSGTTETQYF
.,TRBV20-1,.,TRBJ2-3,TGCAGTGCTAGCAGGGATACGCAGTATTTT,CSASRDTQYF
TRBD1,TRBV27,few,TRBJ1-2,TGTGCCAGCAGTTTATACGGGCAGGGGGCGCCGGGCGGCTACACCTTC,CASSLYGQGAPGGYTF
.,TRBV6-5,once,TRBJ2-1,TGTGCCAGCAGCCCCCTCAGAGGTGCGGTCGATGAGCAGTTCTTC,CASSPLRGAVDEQFF
.,TRBV7-2,.,TRBJ1-1,TGTGCCAGCAGCCAGAGGCCGGGACAAAGCACTGAAGCTTTCTTT,CASSQRPGQSTEAFF
.,TRBV3-1/TRBV3-2,.,TRBJ2-5,TGTGCCAGCAGTAAGCTAGCAGAGACCCAGTACTTC,CASSKLAETQYF
.,TRBV5-1,.,TRBJ2-7,TGCGCCAGCAGCTTTTCTGGGCTAGGGCGGGGCGAGCAGTACTTC,CASSFSGLGRGEQYF
TRBD1,TRBV2,once,TRBJ2-2,TGTGCCAGCAACAAAGACAGGGGGCATAGCACCGGGGAGCTGTTTTTT,CASNKDRGHSTGELFF
.,TRBV19,.,TRBJ2-1,TGTGCCAGTAGTATTGAAGCCCGTCTATCCTACAATGAGCAGTTCTTC,CASSIEARLSYNEQFF
TRBD1,TRBV7-2,.,TRBJ1-2,TGTGCCAGCAGCCCCGGGACAGTTCAAGGAGGCTACACCTTC,CASSPGTVQGGYTF
.,TRBV19,.,TRBJ1-6,TGTGCCAGTACGGGACCTTATAATTCACCCCTCCACTTT,CASTGPYNSPLHF
.,TRBV3-1/TRBV3-2,.,TRBJ1-1,TGTGCCAGCAGCCAACCTCAAAACACTGAAGCTTTCTTT,CASSQPQNTEAFF
TRBD1,TRBV12-5,.,TRBJ2-5,TGTGCTAGTGGTCAAACAGGGGTAGAGGGAGAGACCCAGTACTTC,CASGQTGVEGETQYF
.,TRBV7-9,.,TRBJ1-4,TGTGCCACCGTCACTCCGGGGGATGAAAAACTGTTTTTT,CATVTPGDEKLFF
TRBD2,TRBV7-7,once,TRBJ2-2,TGTGCCAGCAGCTTAACGGGGGGGAACACCGGGGAGCTGTTTTTT,CASSLTGGNTGELFF
.,TRBV6-4,.,TRBJ2-7,TGTGCCAGCAGTGCATCCGGGGGTTACGAGCAGTACTTC,CASSASGGYEQYF
.,TRBV2,.,TRBJ2-7,TGTGCCAGCAGTGTGGTGGGAGTCAGTCTCGAGCAGTACTTC,CASSVVGVSLEQYF
TRBD1,TRBV5-1,once,TRBJ1-6,TGCGCCAGCAGCTTGGAAGGACAGGGTCTAGGATCACCCCTCCACTTT,CASSLEGQGLGSPLHF
.,TRBV5-4,few,TRBJ1-2,TGTGCCAGCAGCTTGGTTTCCAGAGAATACTATGGCTACACCTTC,CASSLVSREYYGYTF
TRBD2,TRBV5-1,.,TRBJ2-2,TGCGCCAGCAGCCTCAGCGGGGTGACCGGGGAGCTGTTTTTT,CASSLSGVTGELFF
.,TRBV7-9,.,TRBJ2-7,TGTGCCAGCAGCCGGGACTTCTACGAGCAGTACTTC,CASSRDFYEQYF
.,TRBV6-5,.,TRBJ2-5,TGTGCCAGCACTCCGACTGCGGACCAAGAGACCCAGTACTTC,CASTPTADQETQYF
.,TRBV20-1,.,TRBJ2-3,TGCAGTGCTAAGGTCACAGATACGCAGTATTTT,CSAKVTDTQYF
TRBD2,TRBV18,.,TRBJ2-3,TGTGCCAGCTCATCGCTTAGCGGGGGGAGCACAGATACGCAGTATTTT,CASSSLSGGSTDTQYF
.,TRBV19,.,TRBJ2-7,TGTGCCAGTAGTTCGGCAGGGGCCTACGAGCAGTACTTC,CASSSAGAYEQYF
.,TRBV20-1,.,TRBJ1-1,TGCAGTGCTGCGCCCGAGGGTGAAGCTTTCTTT,CSAAPEGEAFF
.,TRBV20-1,.,TRBJ2-1,TGCAGTGCTACGATCATTGAGCAGTTCTTC,CSATIIEQFF